A single TCR beta chain is shown here with its context. This entry comes from a study of blood T cells in healthy people across ages. Each donor was a healthy Caucasian individual from Russia, aged roughly 6 to 95. The authors ran a second PCR of 7 to 11 cycles using a sample-barcoded 5' primer and a J-beta primer mix. MiXCR, applied by TCRdb to the 5' RACE reads, yields one record per CDR3 protein. The table includes 600,000 to 650,000 distinct CDR3 sequences, 58% detected once. Sequencing was done on a sample of blood. The TCR originated in a man aged 55 to 70 in good health.

CDR3 DNA sequence: TGTGCCAGCAGGCGAGACAGTGTAAGGCTGAATGAGCAGTACTTC. It yields the protein CASRRDSVRLNEQYF. V usage is TRBV2 and J usage is TRBJ2-1; weak D call: TRBD1 (5 bases). The DNA end is a closer match to TRBJ2-7, so the J assignment may be wrong. Germline lookup yields CDR1 SNHLY and CDR2 FYNNEI. CDR3 size: 15 residues.